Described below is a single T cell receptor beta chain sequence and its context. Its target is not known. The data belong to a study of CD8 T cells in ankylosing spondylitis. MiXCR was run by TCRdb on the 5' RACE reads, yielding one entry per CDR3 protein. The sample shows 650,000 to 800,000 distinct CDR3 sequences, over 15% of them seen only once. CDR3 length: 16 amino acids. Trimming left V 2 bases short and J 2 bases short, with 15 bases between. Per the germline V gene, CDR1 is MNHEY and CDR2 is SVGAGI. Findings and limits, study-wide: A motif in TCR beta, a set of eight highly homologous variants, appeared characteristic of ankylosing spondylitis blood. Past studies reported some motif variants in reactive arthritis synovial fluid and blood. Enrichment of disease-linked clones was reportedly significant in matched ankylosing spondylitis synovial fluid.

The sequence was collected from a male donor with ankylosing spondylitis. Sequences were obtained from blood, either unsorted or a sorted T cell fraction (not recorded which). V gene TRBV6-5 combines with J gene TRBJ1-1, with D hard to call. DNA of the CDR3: TGTGCCAGCAGTTACCTGTCGTCACCCATAAACACTGAAGCTTTCTTT. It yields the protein CASSYLSSPINTEAFF.